This T cell receptor beta chain was recovered during a study of T cells expressing NK-cell markers. Study at large: Seven donors tested HCMV-seropositive and one tested seronegative among the eight sequenced.

Production of TCR beta cDNA relied on 5'RACE template switching with UMIs. Reanalyzing the 5' RACE reads, TCRdb keeps one entry per CDR3 protein, without DNA. The table lists 250,000 or so distinct CDR3 sequences, with more than 3.5% in the top ten. The CDR3 extends over 13 amino acids. Germline CDR1 is LNHDA and CDR2 is SQIVND (reference sequence). The sequence was collected from a woman aged 18 to 75 in good health. The material sequenced was blood T cells: a sorted CD56 or NKG2C T cell subset, CD4+ or CD8+ T cells, or bulk PBMC T cells (not recorded which). V and J are TRBV19 and TRBJ2-3; TCRdb indicates TRBD2, and absent DNA this call remains unverified. The CDR3 sequence is CASRRRDRDTQYF.